This T cell receptor (beta chain) is drawn from a study of CD8 T cells in Susac syndrome. An input of about 0.5 to 1 ug of RNA was subjected to reverse transcription using random hexamers. TCR beta CDR3 was amplified by immunoSEQ covering 54 Vbeta and 13 Jbeta. Each CDR3 protein is one row after TCRdb ran MiXCR on the immunoSEQ multiplex PCR reads. The data hold under 350,000 distinct CDR3 sequences, with about 90% observed a single time. Deletions cut 3 bases from V and 0 bases from J, with 24 bases between. This CDR3 contains 20 residues. The germline V gene has CDR1 MGHDK and CDR2 SYGVNS. From blood CD8+ and CD4+ T cells, the TCR beta chain was sequenced. Through negative isolation, CD4+ and CD8+ T cells were obtained, while TEMRA cells were enriched using FACS.

This chain joins TRBV25-1 and TRBJ2-1, with D perhaps matching TRBD1 (6 bases). The receptor comes from a human donor with multiple sclerosis. The sample was CD4+ T cells from PBMCs. The CDR3 spells CASSDRRGKERPGSYNEQFF. DNA of the CDR3: TGTGCCAGCAGTGACCGCAGGGGCAAGGAGCGGCCCGGCTCCTACAATGAGCAGTTCTTC.